Listed here are 4 T cell receptor beta chains from one sample, sequenced in a study of shared clonotypes between healthy human individuals. Only in-frame clones appear in the TCRdb table, and some are missing; sequencing was by immunoSEQ multiplex PCR. Among about half a million clones listed, approximately 80% were seen once. Sequenced sample: PBMCs. These receptors all come from a woman aged 40 to 55 in good health. Some clones in this sample may be carry-over from other donors' samples.

The chain employs TRBV28 and TRBJ2-7, with a weak D call TRBD1 (5 bases). Trimming shortened V by 5 bases and J by 6 bases, and 23 bases separated the two germline ends. CDR3 size: 16 residues. Germline-derived CDR1 and CDR2 are MDHEN and SYDVKM. CDR3 sequence reads: CASSPNRFRTIGEQYF. The CDR3 region has the DNA TGTGCCAGCAGTCCTAACAGGTTTAGGACCATCGGCGAGCAGTACTTC. Looking up the rest from reference TRBV28 and TRBJ2-7 gives the full variable domain: DVKVTQSSRYLVKRTGEKVFLECVQDMDHENMFWYRQDPGLGLRLIYFSYDVKMKEKGDIPEGYSVSREKKERFSLILESASTNQTSMYLCASSPNRFRTIGEQYFGPGTRLTVT.

The rearrangement links TRBV7-9 to TRBJ1-3; no clear D gene. The CDR3 is made up of 13 amino acids. Germline CDR1 SEHNR, CDR2 FQNEAQ (reference sequence). Trimming took off 2 bases at V and 2 bases at J, with 4 bases between the two ends. The CDR3 is CASSLIPGNTIYF. CDR3 nucleotides: TGTGCCAGCAGCTTAATCCCTGGAAACACCATATATTTT. Looking up the rest from reference TRBV7-9 and TRBJ1-3 gives the full variable domain: DTGVSQNPRHKITKRGQNVTFRCDPISEHNRLYWYRQTLGQGPEFLTYFQNEAQLEKSRLLSDRFSAERPKGSFSTLEIQRTEQGDSAMYLCASSLIPGNTIYFGEGSWLTVV.

CDR3 residues: CASSVGVSGANVLTF. The CDR3 coding sequence is TGTGCCAGCAGTGTTGGGGTCTCTGGGGCCAACGTCCTGACTTTC. V and J are TRBV2 and TRBJ2-6; D is unclear. Germline V gene sequence: CDR1 SNHLY, CDR2 FYNNEI. The V and J ends lost 4 bases and 0 bases respectively, with 7 bases between them. This CDR3 spans 15 amino acids.

This rearrangement joins TRBV4-2 to TRBJ2-1; possibly TRBD2 for D (5 bases). Germline values: CDR1 LGHNA, CDR2 YNFKEQ. The CDR3 totals 14 residues. Trimming cost V 6 bases and J 4 bases, with 13 bases left between them. The CDR3 sequence is CASRPEVSYNEQFF. In nucleotides, the CDR3 is TGTGCCAGCAGACCGGAGGTCTCGTACAATGAGCAGTTCTTC.